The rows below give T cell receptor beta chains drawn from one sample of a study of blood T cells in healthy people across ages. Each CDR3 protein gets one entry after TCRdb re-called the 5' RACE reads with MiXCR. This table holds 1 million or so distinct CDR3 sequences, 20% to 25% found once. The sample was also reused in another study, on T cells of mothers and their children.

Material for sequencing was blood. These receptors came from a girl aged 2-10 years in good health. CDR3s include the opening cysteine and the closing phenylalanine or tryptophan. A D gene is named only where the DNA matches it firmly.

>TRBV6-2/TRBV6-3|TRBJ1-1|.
CASSSDGGNTEAFF
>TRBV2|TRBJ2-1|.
CASSVGGGIGNEQFF
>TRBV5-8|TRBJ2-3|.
CASSLGAGGSSTDTQYF
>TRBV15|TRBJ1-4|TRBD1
CATSRVDREDEKLFF
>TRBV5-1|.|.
CASSLYKGLYEQYF
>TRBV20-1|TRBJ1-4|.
CSARVSMGQDNEKLFF
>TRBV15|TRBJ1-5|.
CATSRGGASNQPQHF
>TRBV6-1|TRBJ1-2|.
CASSGTRTYGYTF
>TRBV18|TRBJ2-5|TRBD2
CASSPGDLAGYTETQYF
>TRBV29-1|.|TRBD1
CSVAGTGETYEQYF
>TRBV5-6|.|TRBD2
CASSFGSGRGDEQFF
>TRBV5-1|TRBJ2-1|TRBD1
CASSWGTGRNEQFF
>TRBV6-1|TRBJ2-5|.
CASLPGRSQETQYF
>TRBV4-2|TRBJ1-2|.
CASSQESQTTYTF
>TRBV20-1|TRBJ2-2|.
CSARDLEEYTGELFF
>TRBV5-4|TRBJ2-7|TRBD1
CASSRGQGGEQYF
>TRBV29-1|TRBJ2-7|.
CSVEENEYEQYF
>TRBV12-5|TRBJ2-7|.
CASGPSNEWGASSYEQYF
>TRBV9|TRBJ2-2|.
CASSVRSILTGELFF
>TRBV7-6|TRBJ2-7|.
CASSFSDTSYEQYF
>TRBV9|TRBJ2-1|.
CASSGNWETEQFF
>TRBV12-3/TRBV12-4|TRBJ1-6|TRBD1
CASSLNRGTNSPLHF
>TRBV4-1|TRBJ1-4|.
CASSQDPRPEKLFF
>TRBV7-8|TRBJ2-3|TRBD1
CASSSNRGPDTQYF
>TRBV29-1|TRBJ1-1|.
CSVAKGVNTEAFF
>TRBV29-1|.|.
CSAVDPRTNPSYEQYF
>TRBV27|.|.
CASSGPGLEQYF